This is a list of T cell receptor beta chains from one sample in a study of shared clonotypes between healthy human individuals. Generated by immunoSEQ multiplex PCR, the TCRdb table keeps only in-frame clones and is missing some. Here the sample spans about 480,000 clones, nearly 80% being singletons. Sequencing input: PBMCs. These receptors were taken from a woman in her thirties or forties in good health. Some clones in this sample may be carry-over from other donors' samples. The CDR3 runs from the conserved cysteine through the conserved F or W. The D gene is left open where the match is weak. Size values are once, few and many counts, or a class for expanded clones, and some rows have none.

CDR3 length: 16; clone size: -; J gene: TRBJ2-3; V gene: TRBV27; D gene: TRBD2; CDR3 protein: CASSLRGAGGPDTQYF; CDR3 DNA: TGTGCCAGCAGTTTACGCGGAGCGGGAGGTCCAGATACGCAGTATTTT
CDR3 length: 15; clone size: -; J gene: TRBJ1-2; V gene: TRBV6-1; D gene: -; CDR3 protein: CASSVSGGALGGYTF; CDR3 DNA: TGTGCCAGCAGTGTTAGTGGAGGGGCGTTAGGTGGCTACACCTTC
CDR3 length: 14; clone size: -; J gene: TRBJ2-1; V gene: TRBV2; D gene: TRBD2; CDR3 protein: CASRRVLANNEQFF; CDR3 DNA: TGTGCCAGCAGGAGGGTACTAGCGAACAATGAGCAGTTCTTC
CDR3 length: 14; clone size: -; J gene: TRBJ1-2; V gene: TRBV9; D gene: TRBD1; CDR3 protein: CASSAQGGAYGYTF; CDR3 DNA: TGTGCCAGCAGCGCTCAGGGGGGGGCGTATGGCTACACCTTC
CDR3 length: 17; clone size: -; J gene: TRBJ2-3; V gene: TRBV11-1; D gene: -; CDR3 protein: CASSPTPRGPGTDTQYF; CDR3 DNA: TGTGCCAGCAGCCCCACCCCCCGTGGGCCTGGCACAGATACGCAGTATTTT
CDR3 length: 15; clone size: -; J gene: TRBJ2-7; V gene: TRBV5-1; D gene: TRBD1; CDR3 protein: CASSLDVGQGDEQYF; CDR3 DNA: TGCGCCAGCAGCTTGGATGTGGGACAGGGTGACGAGCAGTACTTC
CDR3 length: 16; clone size: -; J gene: TRBJ2-5; V gene: TRBV28; D gene: TRBD2; CDR3 protein: CASSLRLAGREETQYF; CDR3 DNA: TGTGCCAGCAGTTTGAGGCTAGCGGGCCGAGAAGAGACCCAGTACTTC
CDR3 length: 17; clone size: -; J gene: TRBJ2-5; V gene: TRBV4-3; D gene: TRBD2; CDR3 protein: CASSQGPGTSGQETQYF; CDR3 DNA: TGCGCCAGCAGCCAAGGACCTGGGACTAGCGGCCAAGAGACCCAGTACTTC
CDR3 length: 13; clone size: once; J gene: TRBJ1-5; V gene: TRBV5-4; D gene: -; CDR3 protein: CASSIDSNQPQHF; CDR3 DNA: TGTGCCAGCAGCATCGACAGCAATCAGCCCCAGCATTTT
CDR3 length: 14; clone size: -; J gene: TRBJ2-3; V gene: TRBV30; D gene: -; CDR3 protein: CAWSVSQERRTQYF; CDR3 DNA: TGTGCCTGGAGTGTAAGTCAGGAGAGACGCACGCAGTATTTT
CDR3 length: 14; clone size: -; J gene: TRBJ2-1; V gene: TRBV11-2; D gene: -; CDR3 protein: CASSKLVTGNEQFF; CDR3 DNA: TGTGCCAGCAGCAAACTCGTCACAGGCAATGAGCAGTTCTTC
CDR3 length: 14; clone size: many; J gene: TRBJ1-1; V gene: TRBV5-8; D gene: -; CDR3 protein: CASSLRGLGTEAFF; CDR3 DNA: TGTGCCAGCAGCTTGAGGGGTCTGGGCACTGAAGCTTTCTTT
CDR3 length: 13; clone size: -; J gene: TRBJ2-7; V gene: TRBV12-5; D gene: -; CDR3 protein: CASARDSSYEQYF; CDR3 DNA: TGTGCTAGCGCGCGGGACAGCTCCTACGAGCAGTACTTC
CDR3 length: 14; clone size: -; J gene: TRBJ2-2; V gene: TRBV2; D gene: -; CDR3 protein: CASRASENTGELFF; CDR3 DNA: TGTGCCAGCAGAGCTAGCGAGAACACCGGGGAGCTGTTTTTT
CDR3 length: 13; clone size: -; J gene: TRBJ1-5; V gene: TRBV18; D gene: TRBD1; CDR3 protein: CASSQGAGQPQHF; CDR3 DNA: TGTGCCAGCTCACAGGGGGCAGGGCAGCCCCAGCATTTT
CDR3 length: 15; clone size: -; J gene: TRBJ1-1; V gene: TRBV4-3; D gene: -; CDR3 protein: CASSQEPGEGTEAFF; CDR3 DNA: TGCGCCAGCAGCCAAGAGCCCGGGGAGGGCACTGAAGCTTTCTTT
CDR3 length: 16; clone size: -; J gene: TRBJ2-3; V gene: TRBV25-1; D gene: -; CDR3 protein: CASSSGVDGWADTQYF; CDR3 DNA: TGTGCCAGCAGTTCAGGGGTAGACGGGTGGGCAGATACGCAGTATTTT
CDR3 length: 16; clone size: -; J gene: TRBJ1-1; V gene: TRBV10-2; D gene: TRBD1; CDR3 protein: CASSESGGQTNTEAFF; CDR3 DNA: TGCGCCAGCAGTGAGTCAGGGGGACAGACCAACACTGAAGCTTTCTTT
CDR3 length: 14; clone size: -; J gene: TRBJ2-7; V gene: TRBV28; D gene: TRBD1; CDR3 protein: CASIPAGTAYEQYF; CDR3 DNA: TGTGCCAGCATCCCCGCCGGGACAGCCTACGAGCAGTACTTC
CDR3 length: 15; clone size: -; J gene: TRBJ2-2; V gene: TRBV18; D gene: -; CDR3 protein: CASSPGLPNTGELFF; CDR3 DNA: TGTGCCAGCTCACCGGGACTGCCGAACACCGGGGAGCTGTTTTTT
CDR3 length: 17; clone size: -; J gene: TRBJ1-4; V gene: TRBV6-1; D gene: -; CDR3 protein: CASSEGLRVAEDEKLFF; CDR3 DNA: TGTGCCAGCAGTGAAGGCCTCAGGGTTGCGGAAGACGAAAAACTGTTTTTT
CDR3 length: 15; clone size: once; J gene: TRBJ1-2; V gene: TRBV4-3; D gene: -; CDR3 protein: CASSQGSRERYGYTF; CDR3 DNA: TGCGCCAGCAGCCAAGGCTCCCGGGAACGGTATGGCTACACCTTC
CDR3 length: 13; clone size: -; J gene: TRBJ2-1; V gene: TRBV5-4; D gene: -; CDR3 protein: CASSLPSYNEQFF; CDR3 DNA: TGTGCCAGCAGCCTCCCCTCCTACAATGAGCAGTTCTTC
CDR3 length: 14; clone size: few; J gene: TRBJ1-1; V gene: TRBV2; D gene: TRBD1; CDR3 protein: CASSVGGPNTEAFF; CDR3 DNA: TGTGCCAGCAGTGTAGGGGGCCCAAACACTGAAGCTTTCTTT
CDR3 length: 15; clone size: -; J gene: TRBJ1-4; V gene: TRBV11-2; D gene: -; CDR3 protein: CASSSLRGLNEKLFF; CDR3 DNA: TGTGCCAGCAGCTCCCTTCGGGGCCTTAATGAAAAACTGTTTTTT
CDR3 length: 12; clone size: once; J gene: TRBJ2-2; V gene: TRBV5-6; D gene: -; CDR3 protein: CASSQNTGELFF; CDR3 DNA: TGTGCCAGCAGCCAGAACACCGGGGAGCTGTTTTTT
CDR3 length: 16; clone size: -; J gene: TRBJ2-2; V gene: TRBV2; D gene: -; CDR3 protein: CASSEWASLHTGELFF; CDR3 DNA: TGTGCCAGCAGTGAGTGGGCCTCCCTGCACACCGGGGAGCTGTTTTTT
CDR3 length: 15; clone size: -; J gene: TRBJ2-7; V gene: TRBV28; D gene: TRBD2; CDR3 protein: CASSFLREGDYEQYF; CDR3 DNA: TGTGCCAGCAGTTTTCTGCGGGAGGGGGACTACGAGCAGTACTTC
CDR3 length: 11; clone size: once; J gene: TRBJ1-2; V gene: TRBV20-1; D gene: -; CDR3 protein: CRPGDNYGYTF; CDR3 DNA: TGCAGGCCAGGGGATAACTATGGCTACACCTTC
CDR3 length: 13; clone size: -; J gene: TRBJ2-3; V gene: TRBV7-9; D gene: -; CDR3 protein: CASSRDTSDTQYF; CDR3 DNA: TGTGCCAGCAGCAGGGATACATCAGATACGCAGTATTTT
CDR3 length: 13; clone size: few; J gene: TRBJ2-7; V gene: TRBV9; D gene: -; CDR3 protein: CASSVHFSSEQYF; CDR3 DNA: TGTGCCAGCAGCGTACATTTCTCCTCCGAGCAGTACTTC
CDR3 length: 13; clone size: -; J gene: TRBJ1-4; V gene: TRBV30; D gene: -; CDR3 protein: CAWSPNGIGKLFF; CDR3 DNA: TGTGCCTGGAGCCCAAACGGGATCGGAAAACTGTTTTTT
CDR3 length: 15; clone size: -; J gene: TRBJ1-2; V gene: TRBV19; D gene: -; CDR3 protein: CASSPSEARRYGYTF; CDR3 DNA: TGTGCCAGTAGTCCCTCGGAGGCCAGGAGGTATGGCTACACCTTC
CDR3 length: 14; clone size: -; J gene: TRBJ2-7; V gene: TRBV29-1; D gene: -; CDR3 protein: CSVVWEALGYEQYF; CDR3 DNA: TGCAGCGTTGTTTGGGAGGCGCTGGGCTACGAGCAGTACTTC
CDR3 length: 12; clone size: few; J gene: TRBJ1-2; V gene: TRBV6-6; D gene: -; CDR3 protein: CASSNKLGGYTF; CDR3 DNA: TGTGCCAGCAGTAATAAACTCGGGGGCTACACCTTC
CDR3 length: 10; clone size: -; J gene: TRBJ2-5; V gene: TRBV20-1; D gene: -; CDR3 protein: CSAGRETQYF; CDR3 DNA: TGCAGTGCTGGGCGAGAGACCCAGTACTTC
CDR3 length: 14; clone size: -; J gene: TRBJ2-3; V gene: TRBV5-1; D gene: TRBD2; CDR3 protein: CASSLAGGPDTQYF; CDR3 DNA: TGCGCCAGCAGCTTGGCGGGAGGGCCAGATACGCAGTATTTT
CDR3 length: 15; clone size: -; J gene: TRBJ1-4; V gene: TRBV6-6; D gene: -; CDR3 protein: CASSYSPNSNEKLFF; CDR3 DNA: TGTGCCAGCAGTTACTCGCCAAATTCTAATGAAAAACTGTTTTTT
CDR3 length: 15; clone size: -; J gene: TRBJ1-5; V gene: TRBV5-6; D gene: -; CDR3 protein: CASSSKMAGGQPQHF; CDR3 DNA: TGTGCCAGCAGCTCGAAGATGGCAGGCGGTCAGCCCCAGCATTTT
CDR3 length: 15; clone size: -; J gene: TRBJ2-7; V gene: TRBV19; D gene: -; CDR3 protein: CASSIARGLGGEQYF; CDR3 DNA: TGTGCCAGTAGTATCGCCCGCGGCCTAGGGGGCGAGCAGTACTTC
CDR3 length: 13; clone size: once; J gene: TRBJ2-1; V gene: TRBV6-6; D gene: -; CDR3 protein: CASARPEVDEQFF; CDR3 DNA: TGTGCCAGCGCCAGACCGGAGGTCGATGAGCAGTTCTTC
CDR3 length: 15; clone size: -; J gene: TRBJ2-1; V gene: TRBV28; D gene: -; CDR3 protein: CASSLSPASPNEQFF; CDR3 DNA: TGTGCCAGCAGTTTATCCCCGGCTTCACCTAATGAGCAGTTCTTC
CDR3 length: 14; clone size: once; J gene: TRBJ2-7; V gene: TRBV10-2; D gene: -; CDR3 protein: CASSPLGEANEQYF; CDR3 DNA: TGCGCCAGCAGCCCCTTAGGGGAGGCCAACGAGCAGTACTTC
CDR3 length: 15; clone size: few; J gene: TRBJ2-5; V gene: TRBV6-6; D gene: TRBD1; CDR3 protein: CASSYSGQGIKTQYF; CDR3 DNA: TGTGCCAGCAGTTACTCGGGACAGGGGATAAAGACCCAGTACTTC
CDR3 length: 16; clone size: -; J gene: TRBJ2-1; V gene: TRBV11-3; D gene: -; CDR3 protein: CASSLRGVQGRNEQFF; CDR3 DNA: TGTGCCAGCAGCCTACGAGGGGTACAGGGTCGGAATGAGCAGTTCTTC
CDR3 length: 11; clone size: -; J gene: TRBJ2-1; V gene: TRBV2; D gene: TRBD2; CDR3 protein: CATMEGGSQFF; CDR3 DNA: TGTGCCACTATGGAGGGAGGGTCGCAGTTCTTC
CDR3 length: 15; clone size: -; J gene: TRBJ2-1; V gene: TRBV2; D gene: -; CDR3 protein: CASSIGTFSYNEQFF; CDR3 DNA: TGTGCCAGCAGCATCGGGACTTTCTCCTACAATGAGCAGTTCTTC
CDR3 length: 15; clone size: -; J gene: TRBJ1-3; V gene: TRBV5-1; D gene: TRBD1; CDR3 protein: CASSSGTGSGNTIYF; CDR3 DNA: TGCGCCAGCAGCTCCGGGACAGGGTCTGGAAACACCATATATTTT
CDR3 length: 16; clone size: few; J gene: TRBJ1-3; V gene: TRBV5-1; D gene: TRBD1; CDR3 protein: CASSIQGVGSGNTIYF; CDR3 DNA: TGCGCCAGCAGCATCCAGGGGGTTGGATCTGGAAACACCATATATTTT
CDR3 length: 16; clone size: -; J gene: TRBJ2-2; V gene: TRBV2; D gene: TRBD2; CDR3 protein: CASSPGLAVITGELFF; CDR3 DNA: TGTGCCAGCAGTCCGGGACTAGCGGTTATCACCGGGGAGCTGTTTTTT
CDR3 length: 17; clone size: -; J gene: TRBJ2-3; V gene: TRBV5-6; D gene: TRBD2; CDR3 protein: CASSLVPSGSGADTQYF; CDR3 DNA: TGTGCCAGCAGCTTGGTGCCTAGCGGGAGCGGGGCAGATACGCAGTATTTT
CDR3 length: 13; clone size: few; J gene: TRBJ1-5; V gene: TRBV6-4; D gene: -; CDR3 protein: CASSEDLNQPQHF; CDR3 DNA: TGTGCCAGCAGTGAGGACCTCAATCAGCCCCAGCATTTT
CDR3 length: 15; clone size: -; J gene: TRBJ2-2; V gene: TRBV9; D gene: -; CDR3 protein: CASTLTSKNTGELFF; CDR3 DNA: TGTGCCAGCACCTTAACCAGTAAGAACACCGGGGAGCTGTTTTTT
CDR3 length: 13; clone size: few; J gene: TRBJ1-5; V gene: TRBV7-9; D gene: -; CDR3 protein: CASSPQGGQPQHF; CDR3 DNA: TGTGCCAGCAGCCCCCAAGGAGGGCAGCCCCAGCATTTT
CDR3 length: 13; clone size: -; J gene: TRBJ2-7; V gene: TRBV18; D gene: -; CDR3 protein: CASSRASSYEQYF; CDR3 DNA: TGTGCCAGCTCACGCGCTAGCTCCTACGAGCAGTACTTC